This T cell receptor beta chain was recorded in a study of T-cell memory formation after mild COVID-19. V was shortened by 1 base and J by 0 bases, with 7 bases between the two germline ends. This CDR3 has 14 residues. Germline V gene data show CDR1 as LGHNA and CDR2 as YSLEER. Study conclusions and caveats: CD4+ contracting clones were found mainly in CM and EM, and CD8+ ones in EMRA. Within pre-infection memory, some responding clones were found, suggesting cross-reactive memory joined.

The authors produced TCR alpha and TCR beta cDNA libraries with sample barcodes and UMIs by 5'RACE using constant-segment primers. One entry per CDR3 protein results from TCRdb running MiXCR on the 5' RACE reads. The sample holds about 320,000 distinct CDR3 sequences, approximately 14% seen once. A note on this clonotype: Its antigen is not known.

The gene calls are TRBV4-3 and TRBJ2-7; unclear D gene. Sequenced material: PBMCs or a T cell subset sorted from them (not recorded which). The source is a man aged 18 to 29 who had mild COVID-19 (a few samples of this study predate the infection). Cell type and time point are not known. This chain's CDR3 is CASSQVPSSYEQYF. The CDR3 DNA reads as TGCGCCAGCAGCCAAGTTCCTAGCTCCTACGAGCAGTACTTC.